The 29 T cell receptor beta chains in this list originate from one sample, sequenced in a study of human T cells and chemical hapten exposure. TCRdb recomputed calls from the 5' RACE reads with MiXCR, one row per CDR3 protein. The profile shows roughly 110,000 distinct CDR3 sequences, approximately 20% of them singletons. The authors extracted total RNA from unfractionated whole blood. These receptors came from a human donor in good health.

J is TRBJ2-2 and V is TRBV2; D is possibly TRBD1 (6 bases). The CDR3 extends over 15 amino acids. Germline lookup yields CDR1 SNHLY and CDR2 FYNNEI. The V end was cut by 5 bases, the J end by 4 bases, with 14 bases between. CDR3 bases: TGTGCCAGCAGTCTTCAGGGGTCCGTCACCGGGGAGCTGTTTTTT. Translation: CASSLQGSVTGELFF.

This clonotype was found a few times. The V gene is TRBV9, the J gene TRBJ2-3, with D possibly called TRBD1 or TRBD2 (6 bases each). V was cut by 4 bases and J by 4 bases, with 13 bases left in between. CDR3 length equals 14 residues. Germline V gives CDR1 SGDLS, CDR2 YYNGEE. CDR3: CASSPSGAPDTQYF. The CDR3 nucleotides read TGTGCCAGCAGCCCCTCGGGGGCCCCAGATACGCAGTATTTT. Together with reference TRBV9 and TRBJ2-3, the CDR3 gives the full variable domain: DSGVTQTPKHLITATGQRVTLRCSPRSGDLSVYWYQQSLDQGLQFLIQYYNGEERAKGNILERFSAQQFPDLHSELNLSSLELGDSALYFCASSPSGAPDTQYFGPGTRLTVL.

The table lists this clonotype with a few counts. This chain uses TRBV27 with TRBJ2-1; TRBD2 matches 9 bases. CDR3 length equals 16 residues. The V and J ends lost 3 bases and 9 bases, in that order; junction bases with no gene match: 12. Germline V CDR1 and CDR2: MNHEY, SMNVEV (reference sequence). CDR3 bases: TGTGCCAGCAGTTTCCTGAAGAGCGGGGGGTGGGGTGAGCAGTTCTTC. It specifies CASSFLKSGGWGEQFF.

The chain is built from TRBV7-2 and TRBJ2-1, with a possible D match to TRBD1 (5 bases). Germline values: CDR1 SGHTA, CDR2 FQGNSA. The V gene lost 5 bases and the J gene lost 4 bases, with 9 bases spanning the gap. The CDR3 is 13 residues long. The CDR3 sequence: CASSADSYNEQFF. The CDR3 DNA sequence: TGTGCCAGCAGCGCCGACAGTTACAATGAGCAGTTCTTC.

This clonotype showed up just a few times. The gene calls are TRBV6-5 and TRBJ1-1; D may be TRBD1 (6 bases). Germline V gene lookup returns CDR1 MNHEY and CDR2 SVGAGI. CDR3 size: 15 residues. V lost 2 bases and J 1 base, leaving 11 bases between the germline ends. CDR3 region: CASSYRGGKNTEAFF. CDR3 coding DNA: TGTGCCAGCAGTTACAGGGGGGGAAAGAACACTGAAGCTTTCTTT.

CDR3 coding DNA: TGTGCCAGCAGCTTAGACGGCCTTAGCAATCAGCCCCAGCATTTT. This codes for CASSLDGLSNQPQHF. The V gene is TRBV11-2, the J gene TRBJ1-5; D gene uncertain. The CDR3 consists of 15 residues. Per the germline V gene, CDR1 is SGHAT and CDR2 is FQNNGV. Trimming shortened V by 0 bases and J by 0 bases, and 6 bases separated the two germline ends.

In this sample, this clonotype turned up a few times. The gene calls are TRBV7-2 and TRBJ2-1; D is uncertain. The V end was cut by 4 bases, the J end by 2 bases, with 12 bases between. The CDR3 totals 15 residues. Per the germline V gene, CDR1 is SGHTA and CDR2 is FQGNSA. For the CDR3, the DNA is TGTGCCAGCAGCTCGACCCGGCCCCCCTACAATGAGCAGTTCTTC. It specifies CASSSTRPPYNEQFF. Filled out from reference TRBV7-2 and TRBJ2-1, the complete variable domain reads GAGVSQSPSNKVTEKGKDVELRCDPISGHTALYWYRQSLGQGLEFLIYFQGNSAPDKSGLPSDRFSAERTGGSVSTLTIQRTQQEDSAVYLCASSSTRPPYNEQFFGPGTRLTVL.

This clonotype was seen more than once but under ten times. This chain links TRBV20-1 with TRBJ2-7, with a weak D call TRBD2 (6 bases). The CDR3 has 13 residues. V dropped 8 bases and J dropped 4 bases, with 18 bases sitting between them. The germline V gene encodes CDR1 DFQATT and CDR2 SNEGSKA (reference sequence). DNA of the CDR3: TGCAGTTCGTTGGGTAGCGGATCTTACGAGCAGTACTTC. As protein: CSSLGSGSYEQYF.

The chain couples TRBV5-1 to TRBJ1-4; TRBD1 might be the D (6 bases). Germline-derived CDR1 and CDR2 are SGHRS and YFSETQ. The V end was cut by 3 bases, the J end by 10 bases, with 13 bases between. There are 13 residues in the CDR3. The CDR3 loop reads CASSSNREVKLFF. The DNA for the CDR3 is TGCGCCAGCAGCTCTAACAGGGAGGTAAAACTGTTTTTT.

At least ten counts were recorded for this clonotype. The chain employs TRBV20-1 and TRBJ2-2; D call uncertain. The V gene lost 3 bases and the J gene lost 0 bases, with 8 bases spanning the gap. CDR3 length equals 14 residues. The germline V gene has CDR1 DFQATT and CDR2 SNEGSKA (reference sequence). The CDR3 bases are TGCAGTGCTAGGGCAGTCACGAACACCGGGGAGCTGTTTTTT. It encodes CSARAVTNTGELFF.

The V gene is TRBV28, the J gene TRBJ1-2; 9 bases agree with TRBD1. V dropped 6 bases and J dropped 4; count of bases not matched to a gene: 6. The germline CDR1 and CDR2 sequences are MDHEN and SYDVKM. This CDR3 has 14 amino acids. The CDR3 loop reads CASSEGQGSYGYTF. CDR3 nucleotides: TGTGCCAGCAGCGAGGGACAGGGTAGCTATGGCTACACCTTC.

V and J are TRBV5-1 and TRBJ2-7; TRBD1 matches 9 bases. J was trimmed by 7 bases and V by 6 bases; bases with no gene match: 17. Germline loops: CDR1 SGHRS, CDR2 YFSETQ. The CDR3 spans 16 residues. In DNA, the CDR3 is TGCGCCAGCAACCGGGACGGGACAGGGCGGTTTGTGGAGCAGTACTTC. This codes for CASNRDGTGRFVEQYF.

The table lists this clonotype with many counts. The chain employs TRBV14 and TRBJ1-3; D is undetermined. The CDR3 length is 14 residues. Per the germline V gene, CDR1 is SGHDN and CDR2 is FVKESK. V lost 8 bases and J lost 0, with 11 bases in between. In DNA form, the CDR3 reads TGTGCCAGCCAAAGTCATCGCTCTGGAAACACCATATATTTT. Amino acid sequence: CASQSHRSGNTIYF.

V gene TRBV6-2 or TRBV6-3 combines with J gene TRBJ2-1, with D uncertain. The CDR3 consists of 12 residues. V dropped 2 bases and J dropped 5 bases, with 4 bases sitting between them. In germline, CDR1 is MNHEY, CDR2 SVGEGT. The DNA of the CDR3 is TGTGCCAGCAGTTACCCCGACAATGAGCAGTTCTTC. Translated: CASSYPDNEQFF.

The chain's CDR3 is CASSLDRVESPLHF. The CDR3 region has the DNA TGCGCCAGCAGCTTGGACAGGGTTGAATCACCCCTCCACTTT. V gene TRBV5-1 combines with J gene TRBJ1-6; the D gene is possibly TRBD1 (6 bases). V was pared by 0 bases and J by 10 bases, with 11 bases between. Germline CDR1 reads SGHRS; CDR2 reads YFSETQ. This CDR3 has 14 amino acids.

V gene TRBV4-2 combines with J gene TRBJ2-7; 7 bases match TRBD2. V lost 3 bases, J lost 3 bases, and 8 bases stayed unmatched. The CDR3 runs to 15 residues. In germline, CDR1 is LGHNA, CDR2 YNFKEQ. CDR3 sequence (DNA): TGTGCCAGCAGCCAGTCTAGCGGTGAGGGCTACGAGCAGTACTTC. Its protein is CASSQSSGEGYEQYF.

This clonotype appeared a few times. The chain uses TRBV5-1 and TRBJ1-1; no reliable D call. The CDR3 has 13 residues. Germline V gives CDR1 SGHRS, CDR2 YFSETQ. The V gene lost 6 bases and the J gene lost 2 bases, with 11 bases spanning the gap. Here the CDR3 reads CASKNEGNTEAFF. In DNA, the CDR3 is TGCGCCAGCAAGAACGAGGGAAACACTGAAGCTTTCTTT.

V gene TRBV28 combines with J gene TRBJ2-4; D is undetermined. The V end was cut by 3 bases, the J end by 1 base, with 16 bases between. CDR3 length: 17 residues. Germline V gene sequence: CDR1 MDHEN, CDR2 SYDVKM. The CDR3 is CASSFPPASQAKNIQYF. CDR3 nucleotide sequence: TGTGCCAGCAGTTTCCCCCCGGCAAGTCAGGCCAAAAACATTCAGTACTTC.

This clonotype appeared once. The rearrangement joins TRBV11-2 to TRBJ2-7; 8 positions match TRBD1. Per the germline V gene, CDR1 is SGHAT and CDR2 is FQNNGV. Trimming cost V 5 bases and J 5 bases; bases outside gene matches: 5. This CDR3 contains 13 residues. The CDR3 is CASSLGQGHEQYF. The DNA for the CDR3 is TGTGCCAGCAGCCTCGGACAGGGACACGAGCAGTACTTC.

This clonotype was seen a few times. The CDR3 protein is CSAPVRLSYEQYF. CDR3 DNA: TGCAGTGCCCCAGTTCGGCTGTCGTACGAGCAGTACTTC. The chain joins TRBV20-1 to TRBJ2-7; D is undetermined. This CDR3 region has 13 residues. V shed 6 bases and J shed 4 bases, with 16 bases lying between them. The germline CDR1 and CDR2 sequences are DFQATT and SNEGSKA (reference sequence).

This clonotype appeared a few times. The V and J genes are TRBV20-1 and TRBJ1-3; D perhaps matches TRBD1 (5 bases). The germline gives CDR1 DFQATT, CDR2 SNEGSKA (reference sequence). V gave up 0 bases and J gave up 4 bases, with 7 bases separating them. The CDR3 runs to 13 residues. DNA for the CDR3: TGCAGTGCTAGAGAGACAGTCGGAAACACCATATATTTT. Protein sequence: CSARETVGNTIYF.

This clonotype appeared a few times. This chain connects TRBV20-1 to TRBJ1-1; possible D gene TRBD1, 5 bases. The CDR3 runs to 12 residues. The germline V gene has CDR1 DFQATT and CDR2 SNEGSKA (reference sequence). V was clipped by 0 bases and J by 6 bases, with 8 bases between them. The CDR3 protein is CSAREQVAEAFF. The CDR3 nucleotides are TGCAGTGCTAGAGAACAGGTCGCTGAAGCTTTCTTT.

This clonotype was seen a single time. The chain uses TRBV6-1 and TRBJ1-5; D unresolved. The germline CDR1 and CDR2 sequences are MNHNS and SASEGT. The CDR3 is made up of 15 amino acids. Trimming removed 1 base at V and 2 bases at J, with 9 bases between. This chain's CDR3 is CASSEVGNGNQPQHF. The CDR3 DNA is TGTGCCAGCAGTGAAGTAGGGAATGGCAATCAGCCCCAGCATTTT.

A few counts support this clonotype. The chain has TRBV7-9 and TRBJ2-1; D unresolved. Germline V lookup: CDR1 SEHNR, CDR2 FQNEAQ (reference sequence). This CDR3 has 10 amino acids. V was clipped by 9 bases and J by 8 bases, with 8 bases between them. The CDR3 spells CARGPDEQFF. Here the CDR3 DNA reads TGTGCCAGAGGACCTGATGAGCAGTTCTTC.

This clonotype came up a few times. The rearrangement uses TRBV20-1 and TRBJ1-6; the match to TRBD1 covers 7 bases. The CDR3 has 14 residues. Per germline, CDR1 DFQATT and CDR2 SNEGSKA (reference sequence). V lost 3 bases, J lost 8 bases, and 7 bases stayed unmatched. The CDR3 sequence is CSASKGATDSPLHF. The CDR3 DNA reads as TGCAGTGCTAGCAAGGGGGCTACGGATTCACCCCTCCACTTT.

The CDR3 is CASKPPGTEAFF. The CDR3, as DNA: TGTGCCAGCAAACCTCCAGGCACTGAAGCTTTCTTT. The chain carries TRBV6-6 and TRBJ1-1; no clear D. The germline V gene encodes CDR1 MNHNY and CDR2 SVGAGI (reference sequence). The V end lost 7 bases, the J end lost 4 bases, and 10 bases lay between the germline ends. CDR3 length equals 12 residues.

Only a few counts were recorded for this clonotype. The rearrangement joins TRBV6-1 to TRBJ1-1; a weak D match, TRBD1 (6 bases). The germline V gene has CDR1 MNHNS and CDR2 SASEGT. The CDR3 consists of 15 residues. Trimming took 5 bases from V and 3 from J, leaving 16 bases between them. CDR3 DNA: TGTGCCAGCAGTCAAACGACAGGAGCCTACACTGAAGCTTTCTTT. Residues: CASSQTTGAYTEAFF.

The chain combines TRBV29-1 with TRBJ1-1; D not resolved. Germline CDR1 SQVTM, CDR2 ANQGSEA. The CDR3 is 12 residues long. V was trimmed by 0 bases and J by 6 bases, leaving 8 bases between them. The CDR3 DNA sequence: TGCAGCGTTGAAGAGGAAGAACCTGAAGCTTTCTTT. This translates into CSVEEEEPEAFF.

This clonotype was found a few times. This CDR3 reads CASGRENQDEQYF. CDR3 nucleotides: TGCGCCAGTGGCAGGGAGAACCAGGACGAGCAGTACTTC. V and J are TRBV10-2 and TRBJ2-7, with D tentatively TRBD1 or TRBD2 (5 bases each). V lost 9 bases and J 5 bases, leaving 17 bases between the germline ends. In germline, CDR1 is WSHSY, CDR2 SAAADI. The CDR3 is made up of 13 amino acids.